The clone carrying this T cell receptor beta chain was recorded once. This CDR3 is built from 16 residues. Trimming took 0 bases from V and 0 from J, leaving 6 bases between them. Germline CDR1 is LGHNA and CDR2 is YNFKEQ. Repertoires were generated with immunoSEQ multiplex PCR, while TCRdb's copy carries only in-frame clones and drops some. This sample has around 250,000 clones, with just under 90% found just once. The data originate from a study of blood T cell repertoires in COVID-19. Study at large: Sample material is recorded as cDNA or gDNA derived from T cells, B-cell-depleted T cells, or PBMCs.

The specimen sequenced was PBMCs or T cells enriched from blood (not recorded which). The V and J genes are TRBV4-2 and TRBJ2-6; the D is unclear. The sequence came from a man aged 50 or older who had been exposed to COVID-19. This chain's CDR3 is CASSQDPYSGANVLTF. The CDR3 nucleotides read TGTGCCAGCAGCCAAGATCCCTACTCTGGGGCCAACGTCCTGACTTTC.